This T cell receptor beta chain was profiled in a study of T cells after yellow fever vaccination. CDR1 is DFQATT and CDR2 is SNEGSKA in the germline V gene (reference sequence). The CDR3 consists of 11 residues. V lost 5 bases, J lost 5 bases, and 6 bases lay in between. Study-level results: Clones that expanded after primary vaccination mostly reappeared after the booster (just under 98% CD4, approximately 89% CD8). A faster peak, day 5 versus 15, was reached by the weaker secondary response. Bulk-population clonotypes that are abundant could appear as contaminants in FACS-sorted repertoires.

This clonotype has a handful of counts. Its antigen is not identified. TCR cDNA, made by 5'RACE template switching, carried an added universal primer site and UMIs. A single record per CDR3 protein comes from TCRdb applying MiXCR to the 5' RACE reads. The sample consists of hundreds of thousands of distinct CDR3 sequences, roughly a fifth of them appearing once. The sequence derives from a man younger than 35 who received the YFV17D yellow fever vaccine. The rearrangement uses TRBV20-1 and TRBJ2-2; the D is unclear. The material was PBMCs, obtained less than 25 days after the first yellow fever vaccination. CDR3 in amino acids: CSAGRTGELFF. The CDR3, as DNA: TGCAGTGCTGGTCGGACCGGGGAGCTGTTTTTT.